This T cell receptor beta chain was identified in a study of blood T cell repertoires in COVID-19. For the study at large: Material from acute and convalescent COVID-19 was sourced from the United States, Italy and Spain. T cells, B-cell-depleted T cells, or PBMCs supplied cDNA or gDNA.

How the authors handled the data: Estimated nucleated cell counts came from reference gene primer amplification. The data were produced by immunoSEQ multiplex PCR, yet TCRdb's version contains in-frame clones alone and is incomplete. That table supplies the V and J calls and clone size; D and trimming were determined from the DNA. The sample records around 250,000 clones, less than 90% being singletons. The clonotype originates from a woman aged 40 to 55 who had recovered from COVID-19. Sequenced: peripheral blood.

In DNA, the CDR3 is TGTGCCAGCAGCCCCAGGGGGCCCCTTCTCTCTGGGGCCAACGTCCTGACTTTC. It is translated as CASSPRGPLLSGANVLTF. The chain couples TRBV7-9 to TRBJ2-6, with TRBD1 identical over 8 bases. The V gene end was trimmed by 5 bases and the J gene end by 0 bases; junction bases not matched to a gene: 9. The CDR3 spans 18 residues. Germline CDR1 SEHNR, CDR2 FQNEAQ (reference sequence). Full variable domain (rest looked up from reference TRBV7-9 and TRBJ2-6): DTGVSQNPRHKITKRGQNVTFRCDPISEHNRLYWYRQTLGQGPEFLTYFQNEAQLEKSRLLSDRFSAERPKGSFSTLEIQRTEQGDSAMYLCASSPRGPLLSGANVLTFGAGSRLTVL.